These T cell receptor beta chains were read from a single sample in a study of T-cell memory formation after mild COVID-19. TCRdb re-called the 5' RACE reads with MiXCR, one entry per CDR3 protein. The repertoire holds a few hundred thousand distinct CDR3 sequences, with approximately 15% as singletons. Sequencing was carried out using PBMCs or a T cell subset sorted from them (not recorded which). Receptors were obtained from a man aged 18 to 29 who had mild COVID-19 (a few samples of this study predate the infection). Cell type and time point are not known. CDR3s include the opening cysteine and the closing phenylalanine or tryptophan. Fields, in order: D gene, J gene, clone size, V gene, CDR3 protein, CDR3 DNA. The D gene is left open where the match is weak. The size of a clone is reported for some rows only, either as once, few or many, or as a class for expanded clones.

D gene: TRBD1; J gene: TRBJ2-5; clone size: NA; V gene: TRBV29-1; CDR3 protein: CSVEDGQVVTQYF; CDR3 DNA: TGCAGCGTTGAAGACGGACAGGTGGTGACCCAGTACTTC
D gene: TRBD1; J gene: TRBJ2-5; clone size: NA; V gene: TRBV5-5; CDR3 protein: CASSHIGGRFETQYF; CDR3 DNA: TGTGCCAGCAGCCACATAGGGGGCAGGTTCGAGACCCAGTACTTC
D gene: NA; J gene: TRBJ1-1; clone size: NA; V gene: TRBV5-6; CDR3 protein: CASSGTGYIEAFF; CDR3 DNA: TGTGCCAGCAGCGGGACCGGATATATAGAAGCTTTCTTT
D gene: TRBD1; J gene: TRBJ1-1; clone size: few; V gene: TRBV5-1; CDR3 protein: CASRRGTGQAFF; CDR3 DNA: TGCGCCAGCCGAAGAGGGACAGGCCAAGCTTTCTTT
D gene: NA; J gene: TRBJ2-7; clone size: few; V gene: TRBV9; CDR3 protein: CASSVDQGGHYEQYF; CDR3 DNA: TGTGCCAGCAGCGTAGACCAGGGTGGGCATTACGAGCAGTACTTC
D gene: NA; J gene: TRBJ1-4; clone size: NA; V gene: TRBV7-2; CDR3 protein: CASRTDLQGRKLFF; CDR3 DNA: TGTGCCAGCAGAACGGATTTGCAGGGGAGAAAACTGTTTTTT
D gene: NA; J gene: TRBJ2-3; clone size: few; V gene: TRBV2; CDR3 protein: CASRDTGNTDTQYF; CDR3 DNA: TGTGCCAGCAGGGATACAGGGAACACAGATACGCAGTATTTT
D gene: NA; J gene: TRBJ2-5; clone size: NA; V gene: TRBV7-8; CDR3 protein: CASSLVGELEIETQYF; CDR3 DNA: TGTGCCAGCAGCTTAGTAGGGGAACTTGAGATTGAGACCCAGTACTTC
D gene: NA; J gene: TRBJ2-1; clone size: NA; V gene: TRBV4-1; CDR3 protein: CASSQDRTYNEQFF; CDR3 DNA: TGCGCCAGCAGCCAAGATCGGACCTACAATGAGCAGTTCTTC
D gene: NA; J gene: TRBJ1-6; clone size: many; V gene: TRBV12-3/TRBV12-4; CDR3 protein: CASSPGVYSPLHF; CDR3 DNA: TGTGCCAGCAGTCCAGGGGTATACTCACCCCTCCACTTT
D gene: TRBD1; J gene: TRBJ1-6; clone size: few; V gene: TRBV3-1; CDR3 protein: CASSQRRGVVNSPLHF; CDR3 DNA: TGTGCCAGCAGCCAACGCAGGGGGGTAGTGAATTCACCCCTCCACTTT
D gene: NA; J gene: TRBJ2-1; clone size: NA; V gene: TRBV11-2; CDR3 protein: CASSYGSPGDEQFF; CDR3 DNA: TGTGCCAGCAGCTACGGGTCCCCCGGTGATGAGCAGTTCTTC
D gene: NA; J gene: TRBJ1-1; clone size: NA; V gene: TRBV10-3; CDR3 protein: CAIKRDSPPEAFF; CDR3 DNA: TGTGCCATCAAGCGGGATTCCCCGCCTGAAGCTTTCTTT
D gene: NA; J gene: TRBJ2-3; clone size: NA; V gene: TRBV6-1; CDR3 protein: CASSEYSSTDTQYF; CDR3 DNA: TGTGCCAGCAGTGAATACAGCAGCACAGATACGCAGTATTTT
D gene: TRBD2; J gene: TRBJ2-5; clone size: NA; V gene: TRBV12-3/TRBV12-4; CDR3 protein: CASSTSLLAGVTETQYF; CDR3 DNA: TGTGCCAGCAGTACCTCACTCCTAGCGGGGGTAACGGAGACCCAGTACTTC
D gene: NA; J gene: TRBJ1-1; clone size: NA; V gene: TRBV20-1; CDR3 protein: CSASPARSEAFF; CDR3 DNA: TGCAGTGCTAGTCCAGCCCGGTCTGAAGCTTTCTTT
D gene: NA; J gene: TRBJ2-2; clone size: NA; V gene: TRBV6-2/TRBV6-3; CDR3 protein: CASTTGRMAKGSNTGELFF; CDR3 DNA: TGTGCCAGCACCACGGGACGGATGGCGAAGGGCTCGAACACCGGGGAGCTGTTTTTT
D gene: NA; J gene: TRBJ1-6; clone size: NA; V gene: TRBV6-6; CDR3 protein: CASSYSDNSPLHF; CDR3 DNA: TGTGCCAGCAGTTACTCAGATAATTCACCCCTCCACTTT
D gene: NA; J gene: TRBJ2-3; clone size: once; V gene: TRBV2; CDR3 protein: CASSYYRHSDTQYF; CDR3 DNA: TGTGCCAGCAGTTATTACAGGCACTCCGATACGCAGTATTTT
D gene: NA; J gene: TRBJ1-2; clone size: few; V gene: TRBV18; CDR3 protein: CASSPLQGMNGYTF; CDR3 DNA: TGTGCCAGCTCCCCGTTACAAGGGATGAATGGCTACACCTTC
D gene: TRBD1; J gene: TRBJ2-2; clone size: NA; V gene: TRBV2; CDR3 protein: CASSGVGQGLTGELFF; CDR3 DNA: TGTGCCAGCAGTGGGGTAGGACAGGGATTGACCGGGGAGCTGTTTTTT
D gene: NA; J gene: TRBJ1-2; clone size: NA; V gene: TRBV29-1; CDR3 protein: CSVVGTQDGYTF; CDR3 DNA: TGCAGCGTCGTCGGGACACAAGATGGCTACACCTTC
D gene: NA; J gene: TRBJ1-6; clone size: NA; V gene: TRBV28; CDR3 protein: CASSGSRADNSPLHF; CDR3 DNA: TGTGCCAGCAGTGGGTCAAGGGCCGATAATTCACCCCTCCACTTT
D gene: TRBD2; J gene: TRBJ2-5; clone size: few; V gene: TRBV7-2; CDR3 protein: CASSLPSGGAKTQYF; CDR3 DNA: TGTGCCAGCAGCTTACCCAGCGGGGGGGCCAAGACCCAGTACTTC
D gene: NA; J gene: TRBJ2-7; clone size: few; V gene: TRBV7-8; CDR3 protein: CASSAGPRYEQYF; CDR3 DNA: TGTGCCAGCAGCGCCGGACCGCGCTACGAGCAGTACTTC
D gene: NA; J gene: TRBJ1-5; clone size: NA; V gene: TRBV27; CDR3 protein: CASSEDRINQPQHF; CDR3 DNA: TGTGCCAGCAGTGAGGACAGAATCAATCAGCCCCAGCATTTT
D gene: NA; J gene: TRBJ1-6; clone size: many; V gene: TRBV20-1; CDR3 protein: CSARWGNSPLHF; CDR3 DNA: TGCAGTGCACGGTGGGGGAATTCACCCCTCCACTTT
D gene: TRBD1; J gene: TRBJ2-7; clone size: few; V gene: TRBV6-2/TRBV6-3; CDR3 protein: CASTPAGGSEQYF; CDR3 DNA: TGTGCCAGCACTCCGGCAGGGGGCTCCGAGCAGTACTTC
D gene: NA; J gene: TRBJ1-1; clone size: NA; V gene: TRBV28; CDR3 protein: CASSFRVGGRVAFF; CDR3 DNA: TGTGCCAGCAGTTTTCGCGTGGGGGGCAGAGTAGCTTTCTTT
D gene: TRBD1; J gene: TRBJ1-2; clone size: few; V gene: TRBV14; CDR3 protein: CASSLTRGPTGEGYTF; CDR3 DNA: TGTGCCAGCAGCCTCACCAGGGGACCGACAGGGGAAGGCTACACCTTC
D gene: TRBD1; J gene: TRBJ2-2; clone size: few; V gene: TRBV4-1; CDR3 protein: CASSQVKTGRAGELFF; CDR3 DNA: TGCGCCAGCAGCCAGGTCAAGACAGGGCGGGCCGGGGAGCTGTTTTTT
D gene: NA; J gene: TRBJ2-5; clone size: NA; V gene: TRBV4-1; CDR3 protein: CASSHPPVGQETQYF; CDR3 DNA: TGCGCCAGCAGCCACCCCCCGGTAGGGCAAGAGACCCAGTACTTC
D gene: NA; J gene: TRBJ2-1; clone size: NA; V gene: TRBV6-5; CDR3 protein: CASLPPGLNEQFF; CDR3 DNA: TGTGCCAGCCTCCCGCCCGGGCTCAATGAGCAGTTCTTC
D gene: NA; J gene: TRBJ2-7; clone size: NA; V gene: TRBV6-1; CDR3 protein: CASSTRGGTSSYEQYF; CDR3 DNA: TGTGCCAGCAGCACACGCGGCGGGACGAGCTCCTACGAGCAGTACTTC
D gene: NA; J gene: TRBJ1-5; clone size: once; V gene: TRBV5-1; CDR3 protein: CASSLGGNGNQPQHF; CDR3 DNA: TGCGCCAGCAGCTTGGGGGGTAATGGCAATCAGCCCCAGCATTTT
D gene: NA; J gene: TRBJ2-3; clone size: few; V gene: TRBV4-3; CDR3 protein: CASSQRPRDTQYF; CDR3 DNA: TGCGCCAGCAGCCAACGCCCGCGAGATACGCAGTATTTT
D gene: TRBD2; J gene: TRBJ2-3; clone size: NA; V gene: TRBV7-2; CDR3 protein: CASRWGLGGGDTQYF; CDR3 DNA: TGTGCCAGCAGGTGGGGACTAGGCGGGGGGGATACGCAGTATTTT
D gene: TRBD1; J gene: TRBJ2-3; clone size: many; V gene: TRBV4-1; CDR3 protein: CASSQEGQPSTDTQYF; CDR3 DNA: TGCGCCAGCAGCCAAGAGGGACAGCCTAGCACAGATACGCAGTATTTT
D gene: TRBD2; J gene: TRBJ2-1; clone size: NA; V gene: TRBV11-2; CDR3 protein: CASSGSGRGDGFF; CDR3 DNA: TGTGCCAGCAGCGGTAGCGGGAGAGGTGACGGGTTCTTC
D gene: NA; J gene: TRBJ2-1; clone size: NA; V gene: TRBV3-1; CDR3 protein: CASSQRNTYNEQFF; CDR3 DNA: TGTGCCAGCAGCCAGAGGAATACATACAATGAGCAGTTCTTC
D gene: NA; J gene: TRBJ2-5; clone size: NA; V gene: TRBV6-5; CDR3 protein: CASSRSTRWETQYF; CDR3 DNA: TGTGCCAGCAGTAGATCGACCCGGTGGGAGACCCAGTACTTC
D gene: NA; J gene: TRBJ1-6; clone size: NA; V gene: TRBV6-5; CDR3 protein: CASRPTGNSPLHF; CDR3 DNA: TGTGCCAGCAGGCCCACGGGGAATTCACCCCTCCACTTT
D gene: TRBD1; J gene: TRBJ1-4; clone size: few; V gene: TRBV7-9; CDR3 protein: CASSFGQGNEKLFF; CDR3 DNA: TGTGCCAGCAGCTTTGGACAGGGGAACGAAAAACTGTTTTTT
D gene: NA; J gene: TRBJ2-5; clone size: few; V gene: TRBV13; CDR3 protein: CASSQSWTQYF; CDR3 DNA: TGTGCCAGCAGCCAATCGTGGACCCAGTACTTC
D gene: NA; J gene: TRBJ1-3; clone size: NA; V gene: TRBV7-2; CDR3 protein: CASSPLGGTLSGNTIYF; CDR3 DNA: TGTGCCAGCAGCCCGCTCGGGGGGACTCTCTCTGGAAACACCATATATTTT
D gene: NA; J gene: TRBJ2-1; clone size: NA; V gene: TRBV7-6; CDR3 protein: CASSFTQGDEQFF; CDR3 DNA: TGTGCCAGCAGTTTCACGCAGGGAGATGAGCAGTTCTTC
D gene: TRBD1; J gene: TRBJ2-3; clone size: few; V gene: TRBV20-1; CDR3 protein: CSALIPGQGAWDTQYF; CDR3 DNA: TGCAGTGCTCTCATACCGGGACAGGGGGCATGGGATACGCAGTATTTT
D gene: NA; J gene: TRBJ1-2; clone size: NA; V gene: TRBV4-1; CDR3 protein: CASRPPGASYGYTF; CDR3 DNA: TGCGCCAGCAGACCCCCAGGAGCCAGCTATGGCTACACCTTC
D gene: NA; J gene: TRBJ1-5; clone size: NA; V gene: TRBV20-1; CDR3 protein: CSAVDGRNQPQHF; CDR3 DNA: TGCAGTGCCGTGGACGGGCGCAATCAGCCCCAGCATTTT
D gene: NA; J gene: TRBJ1-1; clone size: few; V gene: TRBV6-6; CDR3 protein: CASIGRGNTEAFF; CDR3 DNA: TGTGCCAGCATCGGGAGGGGGAACACTGAAGCTTTCTTT